These T cell receptor beta chains were read from a single sample in a study of CD8+CD57+ T cells in acquired aplastic anemia. TCRdb re-analysed the reads in MiXCR, keeping a single row per CDR3 protein. This sample yields roughly 290,000 distinct CDR3 sequences, of which 56% are seen a single time; approximately 1.2% belongs to the top ten. Sequenced input: sorted CD4+, CD8+, or CD8+CD57+ T cells (not recorded which) from PBMCs. These receptor sequences come from a human donor with aplastic anemia. Each CDR3 is given with its conserved first and last residue. Clone size is shown for a subset of rows, as once, few, many or a class of expanded clone.

abundance,v_gene,j_gene,CDR3aa
-,TRBV7-9,TRBJ1-1,CASSLGGGRAFF
-,TRBV7-8,TRBJ2-2,CASSFLQMNTGELFF
many,TRBV18,TRBJ2-7,CASSLAGGPGHEQYF
-,TRBV7-8,TRBJ2-7,CASSTGTSYSYEQYF
-,TRBV4-1,TRBJ2-7,CASSSPPGYEQYF
-,TRBV9,TRBJ1-2,CASSVSDRGYSYTF
few,TRBV29-1,TRBJ1-4,CSVKTGGNEKLFF
-,TRBV12-3/TRBV12-4,TRBJ2-1,CASSLRAGNNEQFF
-,TRBV7-6,TRBJ2-5,CASKSWETQYF
-,TRBV5-5,TRBJ2-7,CASSASSTYEQYF
few,TRBV7-2,TRBJ2-5,CASSSWTAGETQYF
many,TRBV6-2/TRBV6-3,TRBJ1-5,CASSYGQGVQPQHF
-,TRBV10-3,TRBJ2-3,CASGDGVSTDTQYF
few,TRBV5-1,TRBJ2-7,CASSLDSGGFGEQYF
-,TRBV19,TRBJ2-3,CASVGRGGPDTQYF
-,TRBV2,TRBJ2-7,CASSGGTSGRSSEQYF
-,TRBV24-1,TRBJ2-5,CATSDSRQGGQETQYF
-,TRBV9,TRBJ2-7,CASSVDPSYEQYF
-,TRBV2,TRBJ2-3,CASSESSGGSIEQYF
-,TRBV12-3/TRBV12-4,TRBJ1-6,CASGDPGDSPLHF
-,TRBV20-1,TRBJ2-5,CSARPPGPLQETQYF
many,TRBV5-1,TRBJ1-4,CASSWVEGNEKLFF
many,TRBV5-8,TRBJ2-1,CASSPQGSNEQFF
few,TRBV3-1,TRBJ1-5,CASTLGTEGQPQHF
once,TRBV19,TRBJ2-1,CASVGRNEQFF
-,TRBV7-3,TRBJ2-5,CASSLAGGNTGETQYF